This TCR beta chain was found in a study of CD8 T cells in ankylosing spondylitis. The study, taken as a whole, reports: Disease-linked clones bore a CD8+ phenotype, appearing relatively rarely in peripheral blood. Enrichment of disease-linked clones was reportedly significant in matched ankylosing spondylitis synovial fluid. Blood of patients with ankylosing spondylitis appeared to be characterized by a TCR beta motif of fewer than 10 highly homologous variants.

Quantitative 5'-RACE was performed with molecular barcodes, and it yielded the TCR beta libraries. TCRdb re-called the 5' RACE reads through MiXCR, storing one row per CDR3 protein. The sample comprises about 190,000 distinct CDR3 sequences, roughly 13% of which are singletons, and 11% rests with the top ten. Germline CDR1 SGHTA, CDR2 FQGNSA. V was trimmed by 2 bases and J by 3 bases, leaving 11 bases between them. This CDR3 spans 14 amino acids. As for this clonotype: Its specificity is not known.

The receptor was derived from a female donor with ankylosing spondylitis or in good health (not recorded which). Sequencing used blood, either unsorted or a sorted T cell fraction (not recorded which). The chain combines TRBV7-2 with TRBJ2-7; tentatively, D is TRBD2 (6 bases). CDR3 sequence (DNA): TGTGCCAGCAGCTTAATGGGCGGGGACTACGAGCAGTACTTC. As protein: CASSLMGGDYEQYF. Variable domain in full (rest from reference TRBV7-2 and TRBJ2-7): GAGVSQSPSNKVTEKGKDVELRCDPISGHTALYWYRQSLGQGLEFLIYFQGNSAPDKSGLPSDRFSAERTGGSVSTLTIQRTQQEDSAVYLCASSLMGGDYEQYFGPGTRLTVT.